A single sample is the source of the 8 T cell receptor beta chains below, sequenced in a study of identical twins listed by TCRdb under 2016. Preparation of the library involved 5' RACE. TCRdb lists the instrument as Illumina HiSeq 2000. Using fastp at Q25 and MiXCR, TCRdb reprocessed the public reads and kept productive beta chains. Under each unique CDR3 protein, matching rows form one entry showing the most common genes and DNA. This sample gives roughly 690,000 distinct CDR3 sequences in total; 5.5% to 6.5% of them show up just once. The leading ten clones occupy around 1.9% of the sample. The material sequenced was naive T cells sorted from blood. Explained via the paper, the cell subset or site label denotes: cells isolated with a human naive T-cell isolation kit. The receptor set was obtained from a man aged 18 to 35 in good health.

This clonotype was observed once. The J gene is TRBJ2-7, the V gene TRBV2, with TRBD2 identical over 8 bases. The CDR3 is 14 amino acids. J was trimmed by 5 bases and V by 5 bases; bases with no gene match: 8. Germline assignment: CDR1 SNHLY and CDR2 FYNNEI. For the CDR3, the DNA is TGTGCCAGCAGTCCCGGACTAGCTCACCACGAGCAGTACGTC. Its protein product is CASSPGLAHHEQYV.

There are a few counts of this clonotype. V is TRBV7-9 and J is TRBJ2-1, with D uncertain. V shed 1 base and J shed 3 bases, with 10 bases lying between them. Germline assignment: CDR1 SEHNR and CDR2 FQNEAQ (reference sequence). This CDR3 is built from 15 residues. The CDR3 sequence is CASSLGRSYYNEQFF. CDR3 DNA sequence: TGTGCCAGCAGCTTAGGACGGTCCTACTACAATGAGCAGTTCTTC. The entire variable domain, with the rest obtained from reference TRBV7-9 and TRBJ2-1, is as follows: DTGVSQNPRHKITKRGQNVTFRCDPISEHNRLYWYRQTLGQGPEFLTYFQNEAQLEKSRLLSDRFSAERPKGSFSTLEIQRTEQGDSAMYLCASSLGRSYYNEQFFGPGTRLTVL.

This clonotype came up many times. This chain joins TRBV10-3 and TRBJ2-3, with D maybe TRBD2 (6 bases). The germline V gene has CDR1 ENHRY and CDR2 SYGVKD. V was pared by 8 bases and J by 1 base, with 10 bases between. This CDR3 has 13 residues. CDR3 nucleotides: TGTGCCATCGGGGGACTCGGCACAGATACGCAGTATTTT. This codes for CAIGGLGTDTQYF.

In its sample, this clonotype was seen many times. The chain links TRBV5-1 to TRBJ1-5; tentative D call: TRBD1 (6 bases). The V end lost 5 bases, the J end lost 11 bases, and 23 bases lay between the germline ends. The CDR3 sequence is 15 residues long. Per the germline V gene, CDR1 is SGHRS and CDR2 is YFSETQ. The CDR3 sequence: CASRWRPDSRGAQHF. The CDR3 region has the DNA TGCGCCAGCAGATGGAGGCCAGACTCAAGGGGGGCCCAGCATTTT.

This clonotype was seen many times. This chain connects TRBV10-3 to TRBJ2-2; D possibly uses TRBD1 or TRBD2 (5 bases each). CDR3 length: 15 amino acids. Trimming pared 3 bases from V and 4 bases from J, leaving 12 bases between. Germline V gene data show CDR1 as ENHRY and CDR2 as SYGVKD. In DNA form, the CDR3 reads TGTGCCATCAGTGAAAAAGGGACGGGCACCGGGGAGCTGTTTTTT. Translated, it gives CAISEKGTGTGELFF.

This clonotype was observed a few times. The chain is built from TRBV24-1 and TRBJ2-7; D is possibly TRBD2 (6 bases). The CDR3 is 8 residues long. The germline V gene encodes CDR1 KGHDR and CDR2 SFDVKD. V was cut by 10 bases and J by 13 bases, with 10 bases left in between. The DNA for the CDR3 is TGTGCCACAGAGCGGGTCTACGTC. It translates to CATERVYV.

Only a few counts were recorded for this clonotype. This CDR3 is CASSSTGEVHYGYTF. The CDR3 DNA sequence: TGTGCCAGCAGCTCGACAGGGGAGGTTCACTATGGCTACACCTTC. The chain is built from TRBV7-9 and TRBJ1-2, with 8 bases that match TRBD1. Germline CDR1 is SEHNR and CDR2 is FQNEAQ (reference sequence). CDR3 length: 15 amino acids. Losses at the gene ends were 4 bases for V and 3 bases for J; bases not matched to a gene: 7.

The chain uses TRBV18 and TRBJ2-3; D might be TRBD2 (5 bases). Germline loops: CDR1 KGHSH, CDR2 LQKENI. The length of the CDR3 is 16 residues. V gave up 8 bases and J gave up 0 bases, with 18 bases separating them. The CDR3 region has the DNA TGTGCCAGCACCGACGGGGTCAAAACTAGCACAGATACGCAGTATTTT. Its translation is CASTDGVKTSTDTQYF.